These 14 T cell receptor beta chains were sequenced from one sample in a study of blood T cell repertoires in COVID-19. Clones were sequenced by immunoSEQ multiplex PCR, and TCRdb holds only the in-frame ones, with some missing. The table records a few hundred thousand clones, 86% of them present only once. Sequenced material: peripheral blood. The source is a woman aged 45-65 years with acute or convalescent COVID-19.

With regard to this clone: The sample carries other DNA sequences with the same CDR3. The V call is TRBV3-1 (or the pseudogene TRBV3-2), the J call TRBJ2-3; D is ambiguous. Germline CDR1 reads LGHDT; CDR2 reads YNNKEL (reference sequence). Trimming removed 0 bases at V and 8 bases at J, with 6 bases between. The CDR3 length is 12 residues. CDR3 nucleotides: TGTGCCAGCAGCCAAGATCCGAGTACGCAGTATTTT. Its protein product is CASSQDPSTQYF.

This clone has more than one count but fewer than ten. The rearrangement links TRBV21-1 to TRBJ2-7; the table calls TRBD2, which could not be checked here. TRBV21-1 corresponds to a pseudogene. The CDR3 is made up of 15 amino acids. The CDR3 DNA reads TGTGCCAGCAGCAAAGTCAGCCCGGAGGAAGTCGAGCAGTACTTC. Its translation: CASSKVSPEEVEQYF.

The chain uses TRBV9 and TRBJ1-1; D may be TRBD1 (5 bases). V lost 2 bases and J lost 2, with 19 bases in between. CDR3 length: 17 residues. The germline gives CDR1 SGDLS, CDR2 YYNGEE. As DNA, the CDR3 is TGTGCCAGCAGCGTGTCTATAGGGATCGGGGGTAACACTGAAGCTTTCTTT. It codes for CASSVSIGIGGNTEAFF.

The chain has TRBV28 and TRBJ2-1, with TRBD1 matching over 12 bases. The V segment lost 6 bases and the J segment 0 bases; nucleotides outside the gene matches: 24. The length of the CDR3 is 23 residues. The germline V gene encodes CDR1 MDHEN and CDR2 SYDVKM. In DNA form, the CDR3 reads TGTGCCAGCAGCTTTCGGGGGTGGGACAGGGGGCAAGGCGGGCGAAGCTCCTACAATGAGCAGTTCTTC. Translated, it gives CASSFRGWDRGQGGRSSYNEQFF.

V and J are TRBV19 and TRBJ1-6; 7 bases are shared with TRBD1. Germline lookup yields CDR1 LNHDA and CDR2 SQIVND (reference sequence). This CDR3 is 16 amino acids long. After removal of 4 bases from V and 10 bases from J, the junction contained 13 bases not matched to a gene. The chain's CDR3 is CASSTYTTGTGSPLHF. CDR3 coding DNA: TGTGCCAGTAGTACCTACACGACAGGGACCGGGTCACCCCTCCACTTT. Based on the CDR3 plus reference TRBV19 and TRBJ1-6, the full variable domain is DGGITQSPKYLFRKEGQNVTLSCEQNLNHDAMYWYRQDPGQGLRLIYYSQIVNDFQKGDIAEGYSVSREKKESFPLTVTSAQKNPTAFYLCASSTYTTGTGSPLHFGNGTRLTVT.

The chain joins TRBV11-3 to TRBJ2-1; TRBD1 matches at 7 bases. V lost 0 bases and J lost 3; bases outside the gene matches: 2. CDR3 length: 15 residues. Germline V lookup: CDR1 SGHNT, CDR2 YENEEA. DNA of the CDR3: TGTGCCAGCAGCTTAGATCGGGACAGCTACAATGAGCAGTTCTTC. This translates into CASSLDRDSYNEQFF.

CDR3 DNA sequence: TGTGCCTGGAGGAGGACACAGAACACTGAAGCTTTCTTT. It encodes CAWRRTQNTEAFF. V and J are TRBV30 and TRBJ1-1; D might be TRBD1 (5 bases). The CDR3 is 13 residues long. Germline V gene lookup returns CDR1 GTSNPN and CDR2 SVGIG (reference sequence). Trimming shortened V by 3 bases and J by 1 base, and 9 bases separated the two germline ends.

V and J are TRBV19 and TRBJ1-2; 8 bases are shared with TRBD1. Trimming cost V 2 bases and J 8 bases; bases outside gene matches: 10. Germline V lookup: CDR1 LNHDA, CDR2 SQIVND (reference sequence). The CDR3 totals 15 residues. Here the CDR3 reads CASSISLGQGSGYTF. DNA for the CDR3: TGTGCCAGTAGTATAAGTCTCGGACAGGGTTCAGGCTACACCTTC.

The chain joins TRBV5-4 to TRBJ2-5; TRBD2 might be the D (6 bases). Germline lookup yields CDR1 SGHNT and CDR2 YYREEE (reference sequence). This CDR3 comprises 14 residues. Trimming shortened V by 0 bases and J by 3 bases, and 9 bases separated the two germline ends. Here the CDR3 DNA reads TGTGCCAGCAGCTTGGGGTCGGGAGAAGAGACCCAGTACTTC. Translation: CASSLGSGEETQYF.

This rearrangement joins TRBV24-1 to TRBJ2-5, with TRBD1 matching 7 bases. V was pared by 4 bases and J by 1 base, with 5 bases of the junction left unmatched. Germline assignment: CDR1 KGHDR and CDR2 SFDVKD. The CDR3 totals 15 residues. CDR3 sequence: CATSDLTGLQETQYF. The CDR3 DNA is TGTGCCACCAGTGACCTGACAGGGCTCCAAGAGACCCAGTACTTC.

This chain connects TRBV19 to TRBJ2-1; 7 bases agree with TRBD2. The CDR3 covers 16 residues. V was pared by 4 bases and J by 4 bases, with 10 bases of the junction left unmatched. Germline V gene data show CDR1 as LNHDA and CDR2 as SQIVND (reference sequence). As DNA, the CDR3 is TGTGCCAGTAGTAGCCCCGCTAGCGGCAATTACAATGAGCAGTTCTTC. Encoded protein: CASSSPASGNYNEQFF.

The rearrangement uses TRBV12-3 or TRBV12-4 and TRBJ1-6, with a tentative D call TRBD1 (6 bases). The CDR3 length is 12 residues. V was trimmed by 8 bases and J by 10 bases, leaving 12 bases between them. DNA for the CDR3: TGTGCCAGCCTCGGACAGAACTCACCCCTCCACTTT. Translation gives CASLGQNSPLHF.

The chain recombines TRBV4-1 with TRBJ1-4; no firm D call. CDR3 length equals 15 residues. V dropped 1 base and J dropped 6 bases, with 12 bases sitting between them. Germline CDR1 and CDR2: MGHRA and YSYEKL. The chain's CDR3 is CASSQAGPVDEKLFF. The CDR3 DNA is TGCGCCAGCAGCCAAGCGGGTCCGGTGGATGAAAAACTGTTTTTT.

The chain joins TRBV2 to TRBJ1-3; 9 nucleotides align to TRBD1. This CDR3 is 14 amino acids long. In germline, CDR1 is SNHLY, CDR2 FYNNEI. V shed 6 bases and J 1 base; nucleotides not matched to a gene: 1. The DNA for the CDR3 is TGTGCCAGCAGGGACAGGGGATCTGGAAACACCATATATTTT. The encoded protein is CASRDRGSGNTIYF.